This T cell receptor beta chain was captured in a study of OX40 agonist ivuxolimab in advanced cancers. For the study in its entirety: Ivuxolimab was an agonistic, fully human IgG2 monoclonal antibody directed against OX40 (CD134), a costimulatory receptor. The paper describes the monotherapy dose-escalation part (N ≈ 50 patients) of the phase I trial of ivuxolimab. In the dose-escalation cohort, 70% to 90% of patients were male, and the mean age was 60 years with a range of roughly 20 to 85. Intravenous ivuxolimab was administered to patients every 2 weeks at six dose levels: 0.01, 0.1, 0.3, 1.5, 3 and 10 mg/kg. Partial responses occurred in three dose-escalation patients, of whom one had hepatocellular carcinoma and two had cutaneous melanoma. Prior anti-PD-1, anti-PD-L1 or anti-CTLA-4 therapy was permitted, and 40% to 50% of dose-escalation patients had received checkpoint inhibitors. Of the approximately 50 patients in dose escalation, about 20 had hepatocellular carcinoma, around 15 had melanoma, 9 had renal cell carcinoma and 9 had head and neck cancer. Peripheral TCRbeta sequencing aimed to test whether ivuxolimab altered TCR sequence diversity and caused clonal T-cell expansion.

The trial excluded patients who had a history of autoimmune disease or who were on systemic immunosuppression. Peripheral blood for TCR sequencing was drawn from every dose cohort at baseline, at cycle 4 day 1 and at cycle 7 day 1. The samples were drawn from a first-in-human, open-label, multicenter phase I dose-escalation trial of ivuxolimab. Adults with locally advanced or metastatic head and neck squamous cell, hepatocellular, melanoma or renal cell carcinoma were enrolled in the trial. Before TCR sequencing, CD4+ T cells and CD8+ T cells were sorted from peripheral blood as separate populations. Broader findings and caveats from the paper: Low levels of normalized T-cell clonal expansion were also seen in some nonresponding patients. After ivuxolimab, CD8+ T cells had more expanded clones than CD4+ T cells on average. The antigen specificity of the clonally expanded peripheral T cells was not determined. Clonal expansion of both CD4+ and CD8+ blood T cells was observed from baseline to week 6 at doses 0.1 to 3.0 mg/kg. In partial responders in the 0.1-3.0 mg/kg groups, normalized peripheral clonal expansion was found to be among the lowest, especially among CD8+ T cells.

Notes on this clone: It has no known antigen specificity. Base-call qualities are not available, and no considerably larger clone is one nucleotide away.

To sequence the TCRbeta CDR3 region, genomic DNA was isolated from the sorted cells. The immunoSEQ Assay was used for sequencing of TCRbeta CDR3 regions. This immuneACCESS table, as held by TCRdb, lists in-frame sequences with V and J called but not all clones. Of the missing ones, under half trace to an unresolved V gene in checked studies; the others have no known cause. This sample gives some 58,000 clones in total; about 85% of them show up just once. The ten largest clones add up to about 0.8% of the sample. Its CDR3 holds 16 amino acids, cysteine through phenylalanine. The entry retains the CDR3 DNA only, 48 bases that are in frame from base 1. Based on the germline V gene, the CDR1 and CDR2 sequences are SGHTA and FQGTGA. V and J are truncated by 2 bases and 4 bases respectively, leaving an intervening sequence of 16 bases.

Sequenced material: CD4+ or CD8+ T cells sorted from blood, taken in a trial of the OX40 agonist ivuxolimab. This clonotype was sampled from an adult with an advanced solid tumor such as melanoma, head and neck, liver or kidney cancer. Recombination joined TRBV7-3 with TRBJ2-3, with TRBD2 as a weak D call on 8 bases. The CDR3: CASSLGTAGAADTQYF. In nucleotide form, the sequence is TGTGCCAGCAGCTTAGGGACAGCGGGAGCTGCAGATACGCAGTATTTT. With the portions outside the CDR3 filled from the reference TRBV7-3 and TRBJ2-3 genes, the complete variable region becomes GAGVSQTPSNKVTEKGKYVELRCDPISGHTALYWYRQSLGQGPEFLIYFQGTGAADDSGLPNDRFFAVRPEGSVSTLKIQRTERGDSAVYLCASSLGTAGAADTQYFGPGTRLTVL.